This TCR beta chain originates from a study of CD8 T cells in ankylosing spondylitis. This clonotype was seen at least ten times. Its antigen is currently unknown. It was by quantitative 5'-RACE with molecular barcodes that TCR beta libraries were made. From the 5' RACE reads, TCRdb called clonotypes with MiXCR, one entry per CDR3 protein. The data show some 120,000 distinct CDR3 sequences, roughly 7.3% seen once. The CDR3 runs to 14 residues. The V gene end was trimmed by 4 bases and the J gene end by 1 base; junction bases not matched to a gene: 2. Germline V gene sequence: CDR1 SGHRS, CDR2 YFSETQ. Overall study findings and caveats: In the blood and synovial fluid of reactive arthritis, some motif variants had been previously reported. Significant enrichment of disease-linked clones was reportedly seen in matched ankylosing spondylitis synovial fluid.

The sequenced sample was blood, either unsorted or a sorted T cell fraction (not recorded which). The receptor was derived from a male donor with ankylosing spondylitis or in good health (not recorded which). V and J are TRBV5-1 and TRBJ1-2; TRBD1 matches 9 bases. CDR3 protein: CASSRDRDNYGYTF. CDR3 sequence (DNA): TGCGCCAGCAGCCGGGACAGGGATAACTATGGCTACACCTTC.